Below, 24 T cell receptor beta chains from the same sample are listed, as sequenced in a study of T cell clonotyping in hematopoietic cell transplantation. The data were produced by immunoSEQ multiplex PCR, yet TCRdb's version contains in-frame clones alone and is incomplete. The sample has 16,000 or so clones, approximately 74% seen once. The sequenced sample consisted of peripheral blood mononuclear cells. The receptors come from a woman aged 55-70 years in good health. Some clones in this sample may be carry-over from other donors' samples.

The J gene is TRBJ2-2, the V gene TRBV28; D gene unclear. The germline V gene has CDR1 MDHEN and CDR2 SYDVKM. The CDR3 extends over 14 amino acids. V lost 4 bases to trimming and J lost 2 bases, with 8 bases between them. CDR3 in amino acids: CASSWAANTGELFF. CDR3 nucleotides: TGTGCCAGCAGTTGGGCAGCCAACACCGGGGAGCTGTTTTTT.

For the CDR3, the DNA is TGCGCCAGCAGCCAAGAGGGCAGGGCGGGTTATGGCTACACCTTC. Its protein product is CASSQEGRAGYGYTF. The V gene is TRBV4-3, the J gene TRBJ1-2, with a possible D match to TRBD1 (5 bases). CDR3 length: 15 residues. Germline V lookup: CDR1 LGHNA, CDR2 YSLEER. The V and J ends lost 0 bases and 5 bases respectively, with 13 bases between them.

The chain recombines TRBV30 with TRBJ1-2; D perhaps matches TRBD1 (6 bases). Per germline, CDR1 GTSNPN and CDR2 SVGIG (reference sequence). V was cut by 4 bases and J by 10 bases, with 16 bases left in between. The CDR3 sequence is 12 residues long. The CDR3 protein is CAWTGGAKAYTF. In DNA, the CDR3 is TGTGCCTGGACCGGGGGGGCAAAAGCCTACACCTTC. Looking up the rest from reference TRBV30 and TRBJ1-2 gives the full variable domain: SQTIHQWPATLVQPVGSPLSLECTVEGTSNPNLYWYRQAAGRGLQLLFYSVGIGQISSEVPQNLSASRPQDRQFILSSKKLLLSDSGFYLCAWTGGAKAYTFGSGTRLTVV.

The chain combines TRBV6-5 with TRBJ1-6; 10 nucleotides match TRBD1. V was pared by 4 bases and J by 8 bases, with 2 bases of the junction left unmatched. The CDR3 runs to 14 residues. Germline V gene data show CDR1 as MNHEY and CDR2 as SVGAGI. The CDR3 coding sequence is TGTGCCAGCAGTTGGGGACAGGGGCATTCACCCCTCCACTTT. Translation gives CASSWGQGHSPLHF.

This clone was observed a handful of times. The chain uses TRBV5-6 and TRBJ1-2; 11 bases match TRBD1. Germline CDR1 SGHDT, CDR2 YYEEEE. V dropped 4 bases and J dropped 8; count of bases not matched to a gene: 4. The CDR3 has 13 residues. CDR3 DNA: TGTGCCAGCAGCGGACAGGGGGCCTACGGCTACACCTTC. It yields the protein CASSGQGAYGYTF.

This sequence joins TRBV7-9 and TRBJ2-3, with TRBD2 matching over 7 bases. Losses at the gene ends were 5 bases for V and 5 bases for J; bases not matched to a gene: 7. Looked up from germline, CDR1 is SEHNR and CDR2 is FQNEAQ (reference sequence). There are 14 residues in the CDR3. CDR3 residues: CASSPQAGLDTQYF. CDR3 nucleotides: TGTGCCAGCAGCCCACAAGCGGGACTAGATACGCAGTATTTT.

This chain joins TRBV7-6 and TRBJ1-2, with TRBD1 matching over 7 bases. CDR3 size: 13 residues. In germline, CDR1 is SGHVS, CDR2 FNYEAQ. The V segment lost 1 base and the J segment 8 bases; nucleotides outside the gene matches: 4. The CDR3 sequence: CASSLVGGRGYTF. DNA for the CDR3: TGTGCCAGCAGCTTAGTAGGGGGCAGGGGCTACACCTTC.

This clone appeared a few times. The rearrangement links TRBV6-5 to TRBJ2-1; no firm D call. The CDR3 extends over 12 amino acids. With 2 bases removed from V and 9 bases from J, the gap between germline ends came to 8 bases. The germline gives CDR1 MNHEY, CDR2 SVGAGI. CDR3 bases: TGTGCCAGCAGTTACAGGGAAAGTGAGCAGTTCTTC. Protein product: CASSYRESEQFF.

This clone was observed once. The chain uses TRBV25-1 and TRBJ1-2; D not resolved. This CDR3 has 12 amino acids. The germline gives CDR1 MGHDK, CDR2 SYGVNS. Trimming took off 6 bases at V and 1 base at J, with 6 bases between the two ends. The CDR3: CASSEINYGYTF. CDR3 nucleotide sequence: TGTGCCAGCAGCGAAATTAACTATGGCTACACCTTC.

V is TRBV6-5 and J is TRBJ1-1; no clear D. From germline, CDR1 is MNHEY and CDR2 SVGAGI. The CDR3 is 14 amino acids. V lost 5 bases and J 4 bases, leaving 14 bases between the germline ends. The CDR3 here is CASSNQPVATEAFF. In nucleotides, the CDR3 is TGTGCCAGCAGTAACCAGCCCGTGGCCACTGAAGCTTTCTTT.

This chain joins TRBV25-1 and TRBJ2-3, with 7 bases that match TRBD1. This CDR3 is 16 amino acids long. V shed 3 bases, J shed 2 bases, and the junction held 8 bases outside the gene matches. Germline values: CDR1 MGHDK, CDR2 SYGVNS. CDR3 in DNA: TGTGCCAGCAGTGAGGGGACAGAATTATTCACAGATACGCAGTATTTT. It yields the protein CASSEGTELFTDTQYF.

The chain is built from TRBV2 and TRBJ2-1; the D gene could be TRBD1 or TRBD2 (5 bases each). Germline V gives CDR1 SNHLY, CDR2 FYNNEI. The ends were cut back, 6 bases at V and 5 bases at J, with 14 bases in the middle. The CDR3 sequence is 14 residues long. The CDR3 region has the DNA TGTGCCAGCAGAGCCCGGGGCATCAACAATGAGCAGTTCTTC. Encoded protein: CASRARGINNEQFF.

The V gene is TRBV28, the J gene TRBJ1-1; D not certain. Per germline, CDR1 MDHEN and CDR2 SYDVKM. The CDR3 is made up of 14 amino acids. V was shortened by 7 bases and J by 0 bases, with 12 bases between the two germline ends. CDR3 protein: CASTLAVVNTEAFF. Here the CDR3 DNA reads TGTGCCAGCACCCTGGCCGTTGTGAACACTGAAGCTTTCTTT.

The DNA for the CDR3 is TGTGCCACCAGCGGCGAGAGGGGATTTCGCAATCAGCCCCAGCATTTT. The encoded protein is CATSGERGFRNQPQHF. J is TRBJ1-5 and V is TRBV15; tentatively, D is TRBD1 (5 bases). This CDR3 is built from 16 residues. The germline gives CDR1 LNHNV, CDR2 YYDKDF (reference sequence). With 5 bases removed from V and 2 bases from J, the gap between germline ends came to 16 bases.

This clone was observed a handful of times. CDR3 DNA: TGTGCCAGCAGTGAAGCGGTCTTGCCCCTTCATCCCCAGCATTTT. Translating it yields CASSEAVLPLHPQHF. This sequence joins TRBV6-1 and TRBJ1-5, with no clear D. V was shortened by 0 bases and J by 10 bases, with 16 bases between the two germline ends. The CDR3 is 15 residues long. CDR1 MNHNS and CDR2 SASEGT come from the germline V gene.

The V gene is TRBV25-1, the J gene TRBJ2-1; possible D gene TRBD2, 7 bases. This CDR3 is 16 amino acids long. V was trimmed by 6 bases and J by 2 bases, leaving 17 bases between them. Germline-derived CDR1 and CDR2 are MGHDK and SYGVNS. The CDR3 DNA sequence: TGTGCCAGCAGCGTAGGGGGAGGGGGAGCCTACAATGAGCAGTTCTTC. This translates into CASSVGGGGAYNEQFF.

The chain has TRBV7-2 and TRBJ1-4, with a possible D match to TRBD1 (5 bases). With 4 bases removed from V and 3 bases from J, the gap between germline ends came to 9 bases. Germline V gene sequence: CDR1 SGHTA, CDR2 FQGNSA. The CDR3 totals 14 residues. CDR3 bases: TGTGCCAGCAGCTCAGGGATAGCTAATGAAAAACTGTTTTTT. Translation: CASSSGIANEKLFF.

The chain carries TRBV5-1 and TRBJ2-1; 15 positions agree with TRBD2. Germline V lookup: CDR1 SGHRS, CDR2 YFSETQ. The CDR3 has 17 amino acids. V shed 4 bases and J 3 bases; nucleotides not matched to a gene: 5. CDR3 loop: CASSLGLAGGFYNEQFF. DNA for the CDR3: TGCGCCAGCAGCCTGGGACTAGCGGGGGGCTTCTACAATGAGCAGTTCTTC.

The chain couples TRBV5-4 to TRBJ2-7; D tentatively fits TRBD1 or TRBD2 (5 bases each). The V end was cut by 4 bases, the J end by 4 bases, with 9 bases between. The germline CDR1 and CDR2 sequences are SGHNT and YYREEE (reference sequence). CDR3 size: 12 residues. The CDR3 DNA sequence: TGTGCCAGCAGCCGGGACCCATACGAGCAGTACTTC. Translating it yields CASSRDPYEQYF.

This chain connects TRBV27 to TRBJ2-7, with D perhaps being TRBD1 or TRBD2 (5 bases each). This CDR3 has 15 residues. V gave up 4 bases and J gave up 2 bases, with 15 bases separating them. CDR1 MNHEY and CDR2 SMNVEV come from the germline V gene (reference sequence). The CDR3 DNA sequence: TGTGCCAGCAGTTCCCCTCGAGGGGACCCCTACGAGCAGTACTTC. Its protein product is CASSSPRGDPYEQYF.

This chain connects TRBV5-1 to TRBJ2-6, with 7 bases that match TRBD1. This CDR3 contains 18 residues. CDR1 and CDR2 (germline): SGHRS, YFSETQ. Losses at the gene ends were 4 bases for V and 0 bases for J; bases not matched to a gene: 10. The CDR3 DNA reads as TGCGCCAGCAGCCCCCCCGGGACAGTCGGCTCTGGGGCCAACGTCCTGACTTTC. Translation: CASSPPGTVGSGANVLTF.

This chain uses TRBV11-3 with TRBJ2-1; 16 bases line up with TRBD2. The CDR3 consists of 15 residues. Trimming took 5 bases from V and 9 from J; bases not matched to a gene: 4. From germline, CDR1 is SGHNT and CDR2 YENEEA. The DNA for the CDR3 is TGTGCCAGCAGCCCCGGGACTAGCGGGAGGGCTGAGCAGTTCTTC. The encoded protein is CASSPGTSGRAEQFF.

V gene TRBV5-6 combines with J gene TRBJ2-7; D unclear. V was pared by 2 bases and J by 2 bases, with 5 bases between. The length of the CDR3 is 12 residues. CDR1 is SGHDT, CDR2 YYEEEE, per germline. The DNA for the CDR3 is TGTGCCAGCAGCTTCCAGACCTACGAGCAGTACTTC. Translated: CASSFQTYEQYF.

This clone has only one observation. V is TRBV9 and J is TRBJ2-7; D gene unclear. This CDR3 is 13 amino acids long. Germline CDR1 and CDR2: SGDLS and YYNGEE. Trimming stripped 0 bases from V and 0 bases from J, with 4 bases between. The CDR3 sequence: CASSVGVSYEQYF. The CDR3 DNA reads as TGTGCCAGCAGCGTAGGAGTCTCCTACGAGCAGTACTTC.